The clone carrying this T cell receptor (beta chain) came up a few times. The sample belongs to a study of breast tumors, draining lymph nodes, adjacent tissues. TCRdb ran MiXCR on the multiplex PCR reads and lists one entry per CDR3 protein. The data contain tens of thousands of distinct CDR3 sequences, under 50% of them singletons. With 6 bases clipped from V and 8 bases from J, the junction kept 15 bases outside the gene matches. Germline V gene data show CDR1 as MNHEY and CDR2 as SVGEGT. CDR3 length: 16 residues. This TCR derives from a female donor with breast cancer. Some clones in this sample may be carry-over from other donors' samples. The source material was breast tumor tissue. The chain links TRBV6-2 or TRBV6-3 to TRBJ2-3; 9 positions agree with TRBD1. The CDR3 DNA reads TGTGCCAGCAGCCTGGGACAGGGTACTCTCCCGGGTACGCAGTATTTT. This sequence encodes CASSLGQGTLPGTQYF.